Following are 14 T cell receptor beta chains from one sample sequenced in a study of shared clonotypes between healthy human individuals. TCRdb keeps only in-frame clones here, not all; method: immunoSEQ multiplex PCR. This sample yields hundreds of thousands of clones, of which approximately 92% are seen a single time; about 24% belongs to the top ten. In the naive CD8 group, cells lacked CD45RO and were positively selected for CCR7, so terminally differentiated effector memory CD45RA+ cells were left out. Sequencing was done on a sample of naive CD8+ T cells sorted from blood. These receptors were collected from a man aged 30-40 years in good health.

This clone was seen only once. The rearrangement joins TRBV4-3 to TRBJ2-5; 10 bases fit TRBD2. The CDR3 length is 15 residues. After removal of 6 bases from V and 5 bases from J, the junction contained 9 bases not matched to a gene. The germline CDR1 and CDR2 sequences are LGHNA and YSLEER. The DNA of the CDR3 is TGCGCCAGCAGTATCGGGACTAGCGTCGGCGAGACCCAGTACTTC. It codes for CASSIGTSVGETQYF.

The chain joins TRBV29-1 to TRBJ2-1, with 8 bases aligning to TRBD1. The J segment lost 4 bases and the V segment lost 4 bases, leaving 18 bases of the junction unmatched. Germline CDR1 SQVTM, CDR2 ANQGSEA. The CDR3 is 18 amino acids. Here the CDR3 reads CSVAGGQDGVPWYNEQFF. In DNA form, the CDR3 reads TGCAGCGTTGCTGGGGGACAGGATGGCGTACCCTGGTACAATGAGCAGTTCTTC.

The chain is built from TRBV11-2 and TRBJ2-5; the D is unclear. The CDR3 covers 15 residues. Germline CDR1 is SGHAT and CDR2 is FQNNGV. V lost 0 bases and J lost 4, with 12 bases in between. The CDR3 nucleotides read TGTGCCAGCAGCTTAGAACCCCTGGATGGAGAGACCCAGTACTTC. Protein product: CASSLEPLDGETQYF.

CDR3 bases: TGTGCCAGCAGCCTTATCCGGGACAGGGGTTACGAGTACGAGCAGTACTTC. Translation gives CASSLIRDRGYEYEQYF. The chain combines TRBV5-6 with TRBJ2-7; TRBD1 agrees at 10 bases. The CDR3 sequence is 17 residues long. Germline values: CDR1 SGHDT, CDR2 YYEEEE. The ends lost 4 bases at V and 4 bases at J; junction bases unmatched: 14.

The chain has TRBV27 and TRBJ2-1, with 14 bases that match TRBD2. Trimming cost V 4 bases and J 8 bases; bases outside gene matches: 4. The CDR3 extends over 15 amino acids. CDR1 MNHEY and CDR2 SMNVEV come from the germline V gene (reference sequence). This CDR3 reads CASSWGLAGVDEQFF. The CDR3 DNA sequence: TGTGCCAGCAGTTGGGGACTAGCGGGAGTAGATGAGCAGTTCTTC.

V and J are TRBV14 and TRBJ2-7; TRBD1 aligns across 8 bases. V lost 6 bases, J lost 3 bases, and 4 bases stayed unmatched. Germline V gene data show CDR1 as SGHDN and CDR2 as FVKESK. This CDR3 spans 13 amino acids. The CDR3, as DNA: TGTGCCAGCAGGCCGACAGGGGACTACGAGCAGTACTTC. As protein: CASRPTGDYEQYF.

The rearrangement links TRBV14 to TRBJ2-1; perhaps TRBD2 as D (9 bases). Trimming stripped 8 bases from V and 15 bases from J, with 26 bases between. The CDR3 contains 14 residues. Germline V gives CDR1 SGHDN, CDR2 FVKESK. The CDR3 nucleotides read TGTGCCAGCGGACAGGGTGGGTCCGGGACTAGCCTGTTCTTC. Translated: CASGQGGSGTSLFF.

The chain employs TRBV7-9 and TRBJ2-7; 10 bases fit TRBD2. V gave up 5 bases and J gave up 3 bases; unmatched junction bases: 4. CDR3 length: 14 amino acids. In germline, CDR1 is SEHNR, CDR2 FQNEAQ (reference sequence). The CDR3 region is CASSTTSGNYEQYF. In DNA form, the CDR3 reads TGTGCCAGCAGCACCACTAGCGGGAACTACGAGCAGTACTTC.

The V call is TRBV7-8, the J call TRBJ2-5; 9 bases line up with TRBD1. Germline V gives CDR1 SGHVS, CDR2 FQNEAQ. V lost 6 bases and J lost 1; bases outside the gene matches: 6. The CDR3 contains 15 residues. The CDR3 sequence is CASRPLQGAQETQYF. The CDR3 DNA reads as TGTGCCAGCAGGCCATTACAGGGGGCCCAAGAGACCCAGTACTTC.

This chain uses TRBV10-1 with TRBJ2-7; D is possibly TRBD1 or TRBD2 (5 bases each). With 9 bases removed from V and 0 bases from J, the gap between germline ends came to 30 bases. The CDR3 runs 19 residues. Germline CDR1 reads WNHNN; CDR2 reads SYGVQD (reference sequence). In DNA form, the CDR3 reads TGCGCCAGTCTGCTTCTGGGACCCATAGAAGAATTCCCCTCCTACGAGCAGTACTTC. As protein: CASLLLGPIEEFPSYEQYF.

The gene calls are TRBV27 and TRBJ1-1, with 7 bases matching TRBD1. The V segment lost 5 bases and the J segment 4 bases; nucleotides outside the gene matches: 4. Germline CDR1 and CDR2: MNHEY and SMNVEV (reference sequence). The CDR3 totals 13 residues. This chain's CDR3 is CASSIGTATEAFF. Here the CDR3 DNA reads TGTGCCAGCAGTATTGGGACAGCCACTGAAGCTTTCTTT.

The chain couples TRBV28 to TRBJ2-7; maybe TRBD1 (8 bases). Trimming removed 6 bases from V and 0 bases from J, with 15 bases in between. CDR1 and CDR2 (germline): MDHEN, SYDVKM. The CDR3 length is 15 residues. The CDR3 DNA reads TGTGCCAGCAGGAGCGGGACAGGCCTCTCCTACGAGCAGTACTTC. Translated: CASRSGTGLSYEQYF.

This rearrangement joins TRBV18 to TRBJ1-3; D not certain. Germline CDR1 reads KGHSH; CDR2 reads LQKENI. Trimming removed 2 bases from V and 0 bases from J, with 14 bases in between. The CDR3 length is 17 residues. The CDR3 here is CASSPIRGSGSGNTIYF. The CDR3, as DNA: TGTGCCAGCTCACCAATTCGGGGTTCCGGCTCTGGAAACACCATATATTTT.

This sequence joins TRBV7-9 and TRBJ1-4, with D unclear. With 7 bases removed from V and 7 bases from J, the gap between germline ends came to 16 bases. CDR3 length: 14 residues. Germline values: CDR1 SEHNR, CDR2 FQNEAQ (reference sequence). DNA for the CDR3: TGTGCCAGCACCTGGGCCGGAGGTTTTGAAAAACTGTTTTTT. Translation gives CASTWAGGFEKLFF.